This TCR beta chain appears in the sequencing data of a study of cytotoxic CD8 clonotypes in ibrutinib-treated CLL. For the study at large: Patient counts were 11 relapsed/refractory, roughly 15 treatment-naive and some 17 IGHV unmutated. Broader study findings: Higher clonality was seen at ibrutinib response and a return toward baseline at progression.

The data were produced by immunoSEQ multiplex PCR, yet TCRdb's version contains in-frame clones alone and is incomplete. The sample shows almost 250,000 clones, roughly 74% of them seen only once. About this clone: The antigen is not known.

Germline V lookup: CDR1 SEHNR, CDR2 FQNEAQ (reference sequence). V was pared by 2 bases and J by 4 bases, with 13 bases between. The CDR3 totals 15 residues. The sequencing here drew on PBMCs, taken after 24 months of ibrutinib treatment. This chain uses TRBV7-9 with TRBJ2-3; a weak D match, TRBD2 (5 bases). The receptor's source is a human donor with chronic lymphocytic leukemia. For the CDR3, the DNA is TGTGCCAGCAGCTTATCCGCTAGCACTGCAGATACGCAGTATTTT. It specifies CASSLSASTADTQYF.